This T cell receptor beta chain was identified during a study of cytomegalovirus exposure and HLA in healthy donors. The study ran its PCR with 60 Vbeta and 13 Jbeta primers. Assay used: immunoSEQ multiplex PCR; TCRdb lists only in-frame clones, some missing. In the table there are 95,000 to 110,000 clones, approximately 78% of which are singletons. Overall study results and limits: Apparent HLA restriction characterized most CMV-associated TCR beta chains in a later analysis. Diagnosis of cytomegalovirus status made by the classifier reportedly showed high specificity and sensitivity. When presence/absence was analysed, sequencing depth was taken to be roughly uniform across donors.

Germline assignment: CDR1 MNHNY and CDR2 SVGAGI (reference sequence). V gave up 7 bases and J gave up 6 bases; unmatched junction bases: 12. CDR3 length equals 15 residues. As concerns this clone: Its target is not known.

The sequence came from a middle-aged woman in good health and CMV-seronegative. Sequencing used PBMCs. The rearrangement links TRBV6-6 to TRBJ1-1, with TRBD1 identical over 9 bases. The CDR3 region has the DNA TGTGCCAGCACTGTCTTGGACAGGGGCGAAGCTGAAGCTTTCTTT. Translated: CASTVLDRGEAEAFF.